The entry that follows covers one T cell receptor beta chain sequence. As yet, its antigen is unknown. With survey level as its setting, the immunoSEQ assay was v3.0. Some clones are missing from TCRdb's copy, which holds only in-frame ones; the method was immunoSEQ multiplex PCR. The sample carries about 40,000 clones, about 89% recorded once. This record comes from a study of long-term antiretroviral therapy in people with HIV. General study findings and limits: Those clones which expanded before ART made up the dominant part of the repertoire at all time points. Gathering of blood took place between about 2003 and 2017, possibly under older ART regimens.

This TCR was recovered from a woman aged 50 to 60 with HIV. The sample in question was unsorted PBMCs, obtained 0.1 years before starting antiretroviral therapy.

The DNA for the CDR3 is TGTGCCAGCAGTTTAAAAGGGGATTGGGGACGGTACTATGGCTACACCTTC. Protein product: CASSLKGDWGRYYGYTF. The chain couples TRBV27 to TRBJ1-2; tentatively, D is TRBD1 (5 bases). With 2 bases removed from V and 3 bases from J, the gap between germline ends came to 19 bases. This CDR3 is built from 17 residues. In germline, CDR1 is MNHEY, CDR2 SMNVEV (reference sequence).